Each of the 10 T cell receptor beta chains below was sequenced from the same sample in a study of blood T cell repertoires in COVID-19. Produced via immunoSEQ multiplex PCR; TCRdb's table is partial and in-frame only. The top ten clones hold 1.1% of a sample with roughly 93,000 clones, around 87% of them seen once. The specimen was peripheral blood. The receptors derive from a human donor in a cohort sampled during active COVID-19.

This clone was counted a few times. The chain carries TRBV7-2 and TRBJ2-3, with 13 bases that match TRBD2. Germline CDR1 is SGHTA and CDR2 is FQGNSA. The CDR3 is 18 residues long. V shed 2 bases and J 5 bases; nucleotides not matched to a gene: 10. Here the CDR3 reads CASSLRAILAGGEDTQYF. CDR3 DNA: TGTGCCAGCAGCTTAAGGGCTATACTAGCGGGAGGGGAAGATACGCAGTATTTT.

This clone was counted once. This chain uses TRBV2 with TRBJ1-1; 8 bases map to TRBD1. V was pared by 6 bases and J by 3 bases, with 6 bases of the junction left unmatched. Per the germline V gene, CDR1 is SNHLY and CDR2 is FYNNEI. The CDR3 runs 14 residues. In nucleotides, the CDR3 is TGTGCCAGCAGCCGGCAGGACAGGGACACTGAAGCTTTCTTT. Translation: CASSRQDRDTEAFF.

The chain has TRBV29-1 and TRBJ1-1; 9 nucleotides agree with TRBD1. CDR1 SQVTM and CDR2 ANQGSEA come from the germline V gene. This CDR3 spans 14 amino acids. V lost 7 bases, J lost 3 bases, and 9 bases stayed unmatched. CDR3 bases: TGCAGCGGGGGCGGGACAGGGTGGGACACTGAAGCTTTCTTT. It specifies CSGGGTGWDTEAFF.

The gene calls are TRBV25-1 and TRBJ2-1; D possibly corresponds to TRBD1 (5 bases). V dropped 3 bases and J dropped 8 bases, with 14 bases sitting between them. The CDR3 length is 14 residues. Germline V gene lookup returns CDR1 MGHDK and CDR2 SYGVNS. CDR3 protein: CASSDTGRVDEQFF. CDR3 bases: TGTGCCAGCAGTGATACTGGCAGGGTCGATGAGCAGTTCTTC.

This clone was picked up a small number of times. This chain connects TRBV28 to TRBJ2-3, with TRBD2 matching over 9 bases. From germline, CDR1 is MDHEN and CDR2 SYDVKM. The CDR3 covers 16 residues. Trimming took 5 bases from V and 3 from J; bases not matched to a gene: 9. DNA of the CDR3: TGTGCCAGCAGTCCTACGACTAGCGGAGTAACAGATACGCAGTATTTT. Its translation: CASSPTTSGVTDTQYF. Full variable domain (missing parts from reference TRBV28 and TRBJ2-3): DVKVTQSSRYLVKRTGEKVFLECVQDMDHENMFWYRQDPGLGLRLIYFSYDVKMKEKGDIPEGYSVSREKKERFSLILESASTNQTSMYLCASSPTTSGVTDTQYFGPGTRLTVL.

The chain employs TRBV10-3 and TRBJ2-7; TRBD2 aligns across 7 bases. Unmatched junction bases numbered 6, after V lost 6 bases and J lost 1 base. The CDR3 length is 14 residues. The germline V gene has CDR1 ENHRY and CDR2 SYGVKD. The CDR3 DNA is TGTGCCATCAGGAGGGAGGGCCGGTCCTACGAGCAGTACTTC. It yields the protein CAIRREGRSYEQYF.

This clone occurred a few times. The rearrangement joins TRBV4-2 to TRBJ2-1; possibly TRBD2 for D (7 bases). Germline CDR1 and CDR2: LGHNA and YNFKEQ. Between the trimmed V and J ends, which lost 3 bases and 5 bases, there was a span of 14 bases. This CDR3 is 15 amino acids long. CDR3 amino acids: CASSQGSGDNNEQFF. The CDR3 bases are TGTGCCAGCAGCCAGGGCAGCGGGGACAACAATGAGCAGTTCTTC.

This sequence joins TRBV6-6 and TRBJ2-7; TRBD1 matches 9 bases. Trimming cost V 6 bases and J 0 bases; bases outside gene matches: 9. The CDR3 loop spans 16 amino acids. Germline CDR1 reads MNHNY; CDR2 reads SVGAGI (reference sequence). This CDR3 is CASRPLTGGLSYEQYF. The CDR3 DNA sequence: TGTGCCAGCAGGCCCCTGACAGGGGGTCTCTCCTACGAGCAGTACTTC.

The chain combines TRBV7-9 with TRBJ1-2; possibly TRBD1 for D (5 bases). V was clipped by 1 base and J by 8 bases, with 8 bases between them. Germline V gene lookup returns CDR1 SEHNR and CDR2 FQNEAQ (reference sequence). This CDR3 has 12 amino acids. CDR3 amino acids: CASSLVTVGYTF. CDR3 in DNA: TGTGCCAGCAGCTTAGTGACAGTCGGCTACACCTTC.

The chain recombines TRBV6-5 with TRBJ1-2, with D possibly TRBD1 on 5 matching bases. Germline values: CDR1 MNHEY, CDR2 SVGAGI. V was shortened by 7 bases and J by 2 bases, with 11 bases between the two germline ends. The CDR3 consists of 13 residues. The CDR3 reads CASTSGGNYGYTF. In DNA form, the CDR3 reads TGTGCCAGCACCTCCGGGGGGAACTATGGCTACACCTTC.